What follows are 19 T cell receptor beta chains derived from one specimen sequenced in a study of control samples from healthy donors and cancer patients. Here immunoSEQ multiplex PCR was the method, and the copy in TCRdb shows in-frame clones only, minus some. This sample has roughly 80,000 clones, with approximately 89% found just once. Sequenced: blood. The receptors were sampled from a man between 50 and 59 years old in good health.

The rearrangement uses TRBV12-3 or TRBV12-4 and TRBJ2-3; maybe TRBD2 (6 bases). This CDR3 contains 13 residues. With 4 bases removed from V and 6 bases from J, the gap between germline ends came to 11 bases. The CDR3 sequence is CASSSRGLDTQYF. As DNA, the CDR3 is TGTGCCAGCAGTTCTCGGGGGTTGGATACGCAGTATTTT.

The genes are TRBV9 and TRBJ1-6; D is perhaps TRBD1 (6 bases). Germline V CDR1 and CDR2: SGDLS, YYNGEE. The V end lost 0 bases, the J end lost 7 bases, and 8 bases lay between the germline ends. CDR3 length: 14 amino acids. The CDR3 coding sequence is TGTGCCAGCAGCGTAGGACAGGAAAATTCACCCCTCCACTTT. Residues: CASSVGQENSPLHF.

V gene TRBV29-1 combines with J gene TRBJ2-5; D is unresolved. CDR1 and CDR2 (germline): SQVTM, ANQGSEA. The CDR3 runs 12 residues. The V gene lost 4 bases and the J gene lost 2 bases, with 8 bases spanning the gap. CDR3 sequence (DNA): TGCAGCGTTGTTCCCACACAAGAGACCCAGTACTTC. This gives the protein CSVVPTQETQYF.

J is TRBJ1-4 and V is TRBV2, with 11 bases fitting TRBD1. The germline V gene encodes CDR1 SNHLY and CDR2 FYNNEI. The length of the CDR3 is 15 residues. J gave up 7 bases and V 3 bases, and 4 bases lay outside the gene matches. The DNA of the CDR3 is TGTGCCAGCAGTGATCGGGGGACAGGGGGTGAAAAACTGTTTTTT. Translation: CASSDRGTGGEKLFF.

The chain carries TRBV2 and TRBJ1-6; tentative D call: TRBD1 (6 bases). Germline V lookup: CDR1 SNHLY, CDR2 FYNNEI. The CDR3 length is 13 residues. V shed 6 bases and J shed 8 bases, with 11 bases lying between them. In DNA, the CDR3 is TGTGCCAGCAGAAGGCCAGGGGATTCACCCCTCCACTTT. It specifies CASRRPGDSPLHF.

The chain is built from TRBV24-1 and TRBJ1-2, with 9 bases identical to TRBD1. Germline assignment: CDR1 KGHDR and CDR2 SFDVKD. After removal of 8 bases from V and 6 bases from J, the junction contained 6 bases not matched to a gene. The CDR3 runs to 13 residues. The CDR3 nucleotides are TGTGCCACCATTCCCCGGGACAGGGATGGCTACACCTTC. The encoded protein is CATIPRDRDGYTF.

The chain carries TRBV5-8 and TRBJ1-2; possible D gene TRBD1, 5 bases. CDR3 length equals 12 residues. Between the trimmed V and J ends, which lost 5 bases and 4 bases, there was a span of 9 bases. Germline CDR1 and CDR2: SGHTS and YDEGEE. The CDR3 loop reads CASRGVSYGYTF. Here the CDR3 DNA reads TGTGCCAGCAGGGGGGTCAGCTATGGCTACACCTTC.

This chain joins TRBV30 and TRBJ2-7, with D uncertain. CDR1 and CDR2 from the germline V gene are GTSNPN and SVGIG (reference sequence). Trimming took off 2 bases at V and 7 bases at J, with 12 bases between the two ends. CDR3 length equals 12 residues. The CDR3 sequence is CAWSTPLAEQYF. The CDR3 nucleotides read TGTGCCTGGAGTACCCCTCTGGCTGAGCAGTACTTC.

In regard to this clone: This CDR3 is also generated by other DNA sequences in the sample. The DNA of the CDR3 is TGCGCCAGCAGCCCTAGGGACAGGGAGAACACTGAAGCTTTCTTT. Translated: CASSPRDRENTEAFF. The chain has TRBV5-1 and TRBJ1-1, with 9 bases that match TRBD1. Germline V gene lookup returns CDR1 SGHRS and CDR2 YFSETQ. CDR3 length: 15 amino acids. Trimming at V came to 4 bases and at J to 1 base, leaving 5 bases not matched to a gene.

This chain joins TRBV6-5 and TRBJ1-5; tentative D call: TRBD1 (5 bases). V lost 6 bases and J 0 bases, leaving 12 bases between the germline ends. Per germline, CDR1 MNHEY and CDR2 SVGAGI. The CDR3 runs 15 residues. CDR3 in amino acids: CASRIQGGSNQPQHF. The CDR3 coding sequence is TGTGCCAGCAGAATTCAGGGTGGTAGCAATCAGCCCCAGCATTTT.

This chain links TRBV2 with TRBJ2-5; D possibly uses TRBD1 or TRBD2 (6 bases each). Germline V gene sequence: CDR1 SNHLY, CDR2 FYNNEI. The CDR3 length is 16 residues. V lost 6 bases and J 4 bases, leaving 21 bases between the germline ends. The CDR3 sequence is CASRPRGGQDVETQYF. CDR3 in DNA: TGTGCCAGCAGGCCCCGAGGGGGGCAAGATGTAGAGACCCAGTACTTC.

This clone showed up just once. The gene calls are TRBV7-9 and TRBJ1-5, with D tentatively TRBD1 (5 bases). V dropped 5 bases and J dropped 3 bases, with 11 bases sitting between them. Germline values: CDR1 SEHNR, CDR2 FQNEAQ (reference sequence). The CDR3 extends over 14 amino acids. The CDR3: CASSGGGVNQPQHF. The CDR3 bases are TGTGCCAGCAGCGGGGGGGGAGTCAATCAGCCCCAGCATTTT.

The chain uses TRBV6-1 and TRBJ2-7; D call uncertain. Trimming left V 0 bases short and J 3 bases short, with 0 bases between. The CDR3 consists of 11 residues. Germline loops: CDR1 MNHNS, CDR2 SASEGT. The CDR3 DNA is TGTGCCAGCAGTGAAGCCTACGAGCAGTACTTC. Translating gives CASSEAYEQYF.

This sequence joins TRBV7-9 and TRBJ2-1; 9 bases are a match to TRBD2. The J segment lost 8 bases and the V segment lost 1 base, leaving 6 bases of the junction unmatched. The CDR3 spans 15 residues. Looked up from germline, CDR1 is SEHNR and CDR2 is FQNEAQ (reference sequence). The CDR3 here is CASSLGGGAGDEQFF. The CDR3 DNA sequence: TGTGCCAGCAGCTTAGGCGGGGGGGCAGGTGATGAGCAGTTCTTC.

The chain couples TRBV27 to TRBJ2-3; 10 bases agree with TRBD2. The CDR3 extends over 14 amino acids. CDR1 and CDR2 from the germline V gene are MNHEY and SMNVEV (reference sequence). Germline trimming cut 7 bases from V and 5 bases from J; bases unmatched to any gene: 6. The CDR3 spells CASKAGGLIDTQYF. The CDR3, as DNA: TGTGCCAGCAAAGCGGGGGGGCTTATAGATACGCAGTATTTT.

The chain carries TRBV19 and TRBJ1-2; no clear D gene. CDR3 size: 13 residues. Germline V lookup: CDR1 LNHDA, CDR2 SQIVND (reference sequence). Trimming removed 5 bases from V and 5 bases from J, with 12 bases in between. This CDR3 is CASSSGSGYGYTF. The DNA for the CDR3 is TGTGCCAGTAGTTCCGGATCAGGATATGGCTACACCTTC. The full variable domain, its missing parts supplied by reference TRBV19 and TRBJ1-2, is DGGITQSPKYLFRKEGQNVTLSCEQNLNHDAMYWYRQDPGQGLRLIYYSQIVNDFQKGDIAEGYSVSREKKESFPLTVTSAQKNPTAFYLCASSSGSGYGYTFGSGTRLTVV.

The rearrangement links TRBV24-1 to TRBJ2-1; D is perhaps TRBD2 (7 bases). V was trimmed by 4 bases and J by 9 bases, leaving 12 bases between them. There are 13 residues in the CDR3. The V gene's germline CDR1 is KGHDR and CDR2 SFDVKD. The CDR3 is CATSEWGGGEQFF. The CDR3 DNA sequence: TGTGCCACCAGTGAGTGGGGGGGCGGTGAGCAGTTCTTC.

In regard to this clone: The junction departs from germline at one end; a sequencing error may be responsible. V is TRBV7-7 and J is TRBJ2-5, with D perhaps being TRBD1 or TRBD2 (5 bases each). The CDR3 contains 13 residues. Germline V gene lookup returns CDR1 SSHAT and CDR2 FNYEAQ (reference sequence). In DNA form, the CDR3 reads TGTGCTAGCAGCTCGGGGCTACAAGAGACCCAGTACTTC. It yields the protein CASSSGLQETQYF.

The rearrangement joins TRBV27 to TRBJ1-3; a possible D gene is TRBD1 (6 bases). The CDR3 runs 16 residues. Trimming took 7 bases from V and 0 from J, leaving 16 bases between them. The germline CDR1 and CDR2 sequences are MNHEY and SMNVEV (reference sequence). As DNA, the CDR3 is TGTGCCAGCATGGAGAGGGACACCAGCTCTGGAAACACCATATATTTT. Translation: CASMERDTSSGNTIYF.